A selection of T cell receptor beta chains follows, all from one sample in a study of T cells in Graves' hyperthyroidism and ophthalmopathy. TCRdb re-called the multiplex PCR reads with MiXCR, one entry per CDR3 protein. The sample carries 400,000 or so distinct CDR3 sequences, roughly 15% recorded once. Sequenced input: blood. The receptors were gathered from a woman aged 25-40 years with Graves' ophthalmopathy. Each CDR3 is given without its conserved first and last residue.

TRBV30,TRBJ2-3,AWTPGRGGPDTQY
TRBV2,TRBJ2-2,ASTRLAGGGTGELF
TRBV9,TRBJ2-1,ASSVTGDLYNEQF
TRBV20-1,TRBJ2-7,SARDHQRKGYEQY
TRBV15,TRBJ1-1,ATTRRPSTEAF
TRBV5-1,TRBJ2-7,ASSSSGNFEQY
TRBV28,TRBJ2-4,ASSSSAGLATDIQY
TRBV7-3,TRBJ1-1,ASSYRPGGTEAF
TRBV2,TRBJ2-1,ASRSLTGTINEQF
TRBV30,TRBJ2-3,AWSVQDTSGGTADTQY
TRBV9,TRBJ2-3,ASSGDTQY
TRBV19,TRBJ2-1,ASRSPGGVNNEQF
TRBV19,TRBJ1-1,ASNPWGQGEGTEAF
TRBV6-1,TRBJ2-3,ASSEPGHNTDTQY
TRBV5-6,TRBJ2-7,ASSLESNSYEQY
TRBV7-6,TRBJ1-3,ASSLDGTAPSGNTIY
TRBV6-5,TRBJ2-2,ASSYTANTGELF
TRBV27,TRBJ1-1,ASSQSLRQNEAF
TRBV30,TRBJ1-5,AWSAVTGPASNQPQH
TRBV28,TRBJ1-4,ASSFERKLF
TRBV11-2,TRBJ1-6,ASSTPVGSSYNSPLH
TRBV16,TRBJ2-7,ASSPWTGGPYEQY
TRBV29-1,TRBJ2-7,SVETHSGTGFNEQY
TRBV20-1,TRBJ2-1,SARDQKPGQGVNEQF
TRBV7-3,TRBJ2-3,ASSLPPLNTQY
TRBV19,TRBJ2-2,ASSITGGIAGELF
TRBV19,TRBJ1-5,ASSILGQSNQPQH
TRBV20-1,TRBJ1-3,SARDGQVAGNTIY
TRBV11-1,TRBJ1-2,ASSRGTGAPYGYT
TRBV7-2,TRBJ2-5,ASSWAAGAAETQY
TRBV10-3,TRBJ1-5,AISEGWISNQPQH
TRBV29-1,TRBJ2-2,SVPTSGGANTGELF
TRBV28,TRBJ2-1,ASTPPGNEQF
TRBV5-6,TRBJ2-3,ASSLEASGTDTQY
TRBV30,TRBJ2-7,AWGVGLAGIYEQY
TRBV6-1,TRBJ1-1,ASSEVREAF
TRBV30,TRBJ2-6,AFSGANVLT
TRBV7-7,TRBJ2-2,ASSLISTGELF
TRBV12-3/TRBV12-4,TRBJ1-2,ASSSSAVSYGYT
TRBV5-4,TRBJ2-7,ASSPQGIGSYEQY
TRBV7-9,TRBJ1-3,ASSSRGLSSGNTIY
TRBV20-1,TRBJ1-2,SAMGKENYGYT
TRBV7-2,TRBJ2-7,ASSPFRDGQY
TRBV19,TRBJ2-2,ASSIDRVGTGELF
TRBV27,TRBJ2-7,ASSQDREIDEQY
TRBV19,TRBJ1-1,ASSIRTDLNTEAF
TRBV5-8,TRBJ2-1,ASSGTGKGINEQF
TRBV5-5,TRBJ1-3,ASSLSPLSGNTIY
TRBV5-6,TRBJ1-2,ASSPRGAGWDYGYT
TRBV2,TRBJ1-5,ASSAPGFNQPQH
TRBV20-1,TRBJ1-2,SAGAGTGSLGYT